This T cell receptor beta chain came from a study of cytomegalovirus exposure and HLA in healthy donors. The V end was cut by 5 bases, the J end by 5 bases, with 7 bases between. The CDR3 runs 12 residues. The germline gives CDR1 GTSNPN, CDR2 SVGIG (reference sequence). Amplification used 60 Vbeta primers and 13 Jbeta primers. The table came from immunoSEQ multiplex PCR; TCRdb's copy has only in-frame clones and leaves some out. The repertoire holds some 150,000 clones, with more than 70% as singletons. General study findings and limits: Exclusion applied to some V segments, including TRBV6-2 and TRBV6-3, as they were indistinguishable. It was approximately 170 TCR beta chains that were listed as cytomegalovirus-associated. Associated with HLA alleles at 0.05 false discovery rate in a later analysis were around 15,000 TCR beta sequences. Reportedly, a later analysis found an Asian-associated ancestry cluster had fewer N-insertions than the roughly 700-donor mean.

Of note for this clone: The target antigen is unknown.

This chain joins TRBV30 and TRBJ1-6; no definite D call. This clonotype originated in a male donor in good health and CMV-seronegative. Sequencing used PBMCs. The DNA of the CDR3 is TGTGCCTGGTTTAGTGATAATTCACCCCTCCACTTT. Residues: CAWFSDNSPLHF.